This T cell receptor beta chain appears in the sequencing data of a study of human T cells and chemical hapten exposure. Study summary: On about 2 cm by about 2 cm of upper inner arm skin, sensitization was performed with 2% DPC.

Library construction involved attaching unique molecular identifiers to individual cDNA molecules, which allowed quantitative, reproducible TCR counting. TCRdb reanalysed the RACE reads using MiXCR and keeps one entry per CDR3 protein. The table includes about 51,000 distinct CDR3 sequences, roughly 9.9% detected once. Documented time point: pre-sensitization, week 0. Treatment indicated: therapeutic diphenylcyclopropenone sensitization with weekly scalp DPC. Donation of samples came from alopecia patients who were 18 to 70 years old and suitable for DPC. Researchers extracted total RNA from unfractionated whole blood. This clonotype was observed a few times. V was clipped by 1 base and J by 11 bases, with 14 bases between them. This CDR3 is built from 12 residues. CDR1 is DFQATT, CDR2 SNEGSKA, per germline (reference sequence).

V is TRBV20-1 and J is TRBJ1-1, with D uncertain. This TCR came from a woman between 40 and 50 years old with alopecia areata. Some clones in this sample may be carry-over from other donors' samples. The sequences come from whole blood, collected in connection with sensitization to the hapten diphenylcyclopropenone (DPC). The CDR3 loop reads CSARVTQVGAFF. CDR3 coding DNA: TGCAGTGCTAGAGTTACCCAGGTTGGGGCTTTCTTT.